This TCR beta chain was identified in a study of CXCR3-negative and CXCR3-positive naive CD8 T cells. Study in general: The total count of TRB reads reached around 140 million, and each library contributed about 1.5 +/- 0.3 million. Study findings and constraints: Memory cells diverged, while naive CXCR3-positive and CXCR3-negative cells had similar TRBV-TRBJ usage. CXCR3-negative naive cells had less hydrophobic TRB CDR3s than did CXCR3-positive naive cells. High diversity, comparable across both naive subsets, contrasted with much lower diversity in memory CD8+ cells.

The CDR3 has 15 amino acids. CDR1 is DFQATT and CDR2 is SNEGSKA in the germline V gene (reference sequence). Through 5' RACE with UMI labels, the TRB cDNA libraries were prepared. Following a re-call of the 5' RACE reads, TCRdb has one entry per CDR3 protein and lacks DNA. This sample contains roughly 86,000 distinct CDR3 sequences. In regard to this clonotype: The antigen is undetermined.

This receptor was taken from a human donor in good health. Some clones in this sample may be carry-over from other donors' samples. The J gene is TRBJ2-3, the V gene TRBV20-1; lacking DNA, the TRBD1 call made by TCRdb goes unchecked. Material for sequencing was naive CXCR3- CD8+ T cells from blood. Subset of the sample: CD45RO-CCR7+CD27+CD95- naive CD8+ T cells lacking CXCR3 (TNR3-). The CDR3 sequence is CSALPSPGGADTQYF.